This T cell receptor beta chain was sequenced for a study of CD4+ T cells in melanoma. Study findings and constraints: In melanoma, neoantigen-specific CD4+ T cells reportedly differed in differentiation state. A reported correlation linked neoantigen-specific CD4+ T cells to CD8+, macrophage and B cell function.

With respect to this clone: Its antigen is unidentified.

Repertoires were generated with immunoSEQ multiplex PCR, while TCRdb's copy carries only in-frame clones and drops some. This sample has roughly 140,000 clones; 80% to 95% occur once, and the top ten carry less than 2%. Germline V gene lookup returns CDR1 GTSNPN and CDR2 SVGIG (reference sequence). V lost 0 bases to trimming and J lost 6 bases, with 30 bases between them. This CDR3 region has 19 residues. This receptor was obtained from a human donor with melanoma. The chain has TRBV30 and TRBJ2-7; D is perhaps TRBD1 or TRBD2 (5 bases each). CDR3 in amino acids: CAWSVGLFSPGRAPGEQYF. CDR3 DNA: TGTGCCTGGAGTGTAGGTCTCTTTTCTCCGGGACGTGCTCCGGGCGAGCAGTACTTC. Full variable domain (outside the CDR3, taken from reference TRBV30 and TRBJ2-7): SQTIHQWPATLVQPVGSPLSLECTVEGTSNPNLYWYRQAAGRGLQLLFYSVGIGQISSEVPQNLSASRPQDRQFILSSKKLLLSDSGFYLCAWSVGLFSPGRAPGEQYFGPGTRLTVT.